The 20 T cell receptor beta chains reported below all come from one sample, sequenced in a study of human T cells and chemical hapten exposure. TCRdb used MiXCR to reprocess the 5' RACE reads, holding one entry per CDR3 protein. The sample includes approximately 140,000 distinct CDR3 sequences, around 4% of them seen just once. Total RNA extraction was carried out from unfractionated whole blood. The origin of the receptors is a female donor in good health.

This clonotype has just a few counts. The chain recombines TRBV28 with TRBJ2-7, with 8 bases identical to TRBD1. Trimming cost V 4 bases and J 2 bases; bases outside gene matches: 4. This CDR3 spans 14 amino acids. Germline V gives CDR1 MDHEN, CDR2 SYDVKM. The DNA for the CDR3 is TGTGCCAGCAGTTCGGGACAGGCTACCTACGAGCAGTACTTC. Residues: CASSSGQATYEQYF.

The sample holds many counts of this clonotype. This chain joins TRBV5-4 and TRBJ2-7; 7 bases fit TRBD2. Per germline, CDR1 SGHNT and CDR2 YYREEE (reference sequence). The CDR3 extends over 14 amino acids. V shed 4 bases, J shed 0 bases, and the junction held 4 bases outside the gene matches. This chain's CDR3 is CASSPRTSSYEQYF. The CDR3 region has the DNA TGTGCCAGCAGCCCCCGGACTAGCTCCTACGAGCAGTACTTC.

This clonotype was detected many times. The chain combines TRBV5-1 with TRBJ1-1, with 8 positions matching TRBD1. Germline CDR1 is SGHRS and CDR2 is YFSETQ. The length of the CDR3 is 18 residues. V was pared by 1 base and J by 0 bases, with 11 bases of the junction left unmatched. The CDR3 here is CASSLSQGAYSMNTEAFF. The CDR3 nucleotides read TGCGCCAGCAGCTTGTCCCAGGGGGCCTATTCTATGAACACTGAAGCTTTCTTT. Drawing the rest from reference TRBV5-1 and TRBJ1-1, the complete variable domain is KAGVTQTPRYLIKTRGQQVTLSCSPISGHRSVSWYQQTPGQGLQFLFEYFSETQRNKGNFPGRFSGRQFSNSRSEMNVSTLELGDSALYLCASSLSQGAYSMNTEAFFGQGTRLTVV.

The chain links TRBV4-3 to TRBJ2-3; a weak D match, TRBD2 (7 bases). Germline V gene lookup returns CDR1 LGHNA and CDR2 YSLEER. This CDR3 comprises 17 residues. Trimming cost V 0 bases and J 5 bases, with 18 bases left between them. The CDR3 DNA follows: TGCGCCAGCAGCCAAGATGGTGGGGGGGCCAGTAAAGATACGCAGTATTTT. The encoded protein is CASSQDGGGASKDTQYF.

This clonotype was counted at least ten times. J is TRBJ2-1 and V is TRBV25-1, with 7 bases fitting TRBD2. The CDR3 loop spans 15 amino acids. With V trimmed by 1 base and J by 9 bases, 9 bases remained unmatched. CDR1 is MGHDK, CDR2 SYGVNS, per germline. The CDR3 loop reads CASSELRGAGSEQFF. The DNA of the CDR3 is TGTGCCAGCAGTGAATTGCGGGGAGCGGGGAGTGAGCAGTTCTTC.

This clonotype has a count of ten or more. The chain carries TRBV20-1 and TRBJ2-3; D possibly corresponds to TRBD1 (6 bases). The V and J ends lost 2 bases and 2 bases respectively, with 14 bases between them. The CDR3 spans 15 residues. Per germline, CDR1 DFQATT and CDR2 SNEGSKA (reference sequence). This CDR3 reads CSARWMDSNTDTQYF. The CDR3 DNA reads TGCAGTGCTAGATGGATGGACAGCAACACAGATACGCAGTATTTT.

The sample holds many counts of this clonotype. This sequence joins TRBV18 and TRBJ1-1; unclear D gene. The V end was cut by 0 bases, the J end by 0 bases, with 17 bases between. CDR3 length: 18 residues. The V gene's germline CDR1 is KGHSH and CDR2 LQKENI. The CDR3 sequence is CASSPPGGRARVNTEAFF. The CDR3 region has the DNA TGTGCCAGCTCACCACCGGGAGGGAGGGCCAGAGTGAACACTGAAGCTTTCTTT.

This clonotype came up many times. V gene TRBV10-3 combines with J gene TRBJ2-3; no definite D call. V lost 0 bases and J lost 2, with 15 bases in between. Germline V gene data show CDR1 as ENHRY and CDR2 as SYGVKD. CDR3 length: 17 amino acids. The CDR3 DNA is TGTGCCATCAGTGAGTCGGCGAAGGGTAGGGTCACAGATACGCAGTATTTT. Amino acids: CAISESAKGRVTDTQYF.

This clonotype was seen ten or more times. The V call is TRBV5-1, the J call TRBJ1-1, with a weak D call TRBD1 (5 bases). Trimming took 4 bases from V and 4 from J, leaving 14 bases between them. The CDR3 contains 14 residues. CDR1 is SGHRS and CDR2 is YFSETQ in the germline V gene. The chain's CDR3 is CASSPITGGTEAFF. DNA for the CDR3: TGCGCCAGCAGCCCGATAACTGGGGGCACTGAAGCTTTCTTT.

The V and J genes are TRBV7-8 and TRBJ1-5, with 9 bases matching TRBD1. J was trimmed by 2 bases and V by 6 bases; bases with no gene match: 8. The CDR3 is made up of 16 amino acids. Germline CDR1 SGHVS, CDR2 FQNEAQ. The CDR3 DNA reads TGTGCCAGCAGAAGCGACAGGGGGGGTGGCAATCAGCCCCAGCATTTT. Translation gives CASRSDRGGGNQPQHF.

This clonotype has just a few counts. This sequence joins TRBV7-9 and TRBJ2-1, with 11 bases identical to TRBD2. There are 16 residues in the CDR3. The germline CDR1 and CDR2 sequences are SEHNR and FQNEAQ (reference sequence). The V and J ends lost 4 bases and 7 bases, in that order; junction bases with no gene match: 9. The CDR3 DNA follows: TGTGCCAGCAGCTCAATAGCGGGGGGGCGTGTGAATGAGCAGTTCTTC. This encodes CASSSIAGGRVNEQFF. The whole variable domain, filled in from reference TRBV7-9 and TRBJ2-1, reads DTGVSQNPRHKITKRGQNVTFRCDPISEHNRLYWYRQTLGQGPEFLTYFQNEAQLEKSRLLSDRFSAERPKGSFSTLEIQRTEQGDSAMYLCASSSIAGGRVNEQFFGPGTRLTVL.

V is TRBV3-1 and J is TRBJ1-1; possibly TRBD1 for D (6 bases). This CDR3 contains 15 residues. CDR1 and CDR2 (germline): LGHDT, YNNKEL (reference sequence). Trimming pared 1 base from V and 5 bases from J, leaving 14 bases between. The CDR3, as DNA: TGTGCCAGCAGCCAAGTCTTGGGGGCGCGGACTGAAGCTTTCTTT. Protein product: CASSQVLGARTEAFF.

This clonotype was observed many times. The genes are TRBV7-2 and TRBJ1-2; no reliable D call. Germline CDR1 and CDR2: SGHTA and FQGNSA. With 1 base removed from V and 4 bases from J, the gap between germline ends came to 10 bases. This CDR3 spans 14 amino acids. The CDR3 protein is CASSLGGPLYGYTF. CDR3 sequence (DNA): TGTGCCAGCAGCTTAGGAGGGCCACTCTATGGCTACACCTTC.

Of note for this clonotype: Given a much more abundant clone one base away, this may be a read error. V is TRBV12-3 or TRBV12-4 and J is TRBJ1-2; D is possibly TRBD1 (5 bases). CDR3 length: 17 residues. CDR3 sequence (DNA): TGTGCCAGCAGATCCCTGGGGTCCAGGGCGAGTGCCTATGGCTGCACCTTC. This gives the protein CASRSLGSRASAYGCTF.

The sample holds many counts of this clonotype. This sequence joins TRBV10-3 and TRBJ2-7; TRBD1 is a possible D gene (5 bases). Germline V gene lookup returns CDR1 ENHRY and CDR2 SYGVKD. The CDR3 has 13 residues. Trimming shortened V by 0 bases and J by 8 bases, and 11 bases separated the two germline ends. CDR3 DNA: TGTGCCATCAGTGAGTCGGGCAGGGATCAGCAGTACTTC. As protein: CAISESGRDQQYF.

A note on this clonotype: A read error may be the cause here, since a much bigger clone is one base away. The chain has TRBV2 and TRBJ2-5; TRBD2 matches at 11 bases. This CDR3 has 15 amino acids. Germline CDR1 and CDR2: SNHLY and FYNNEI. Trimming at V came to 5 bases and at J to 9 bases, leaving 11 bases not matched to a gene. The CDR3 coding sequence is TGTGCCAGCAGTATCCGACTAGCGGGAAGGCAGGCCCAGTACTTC. Protein product: CASSIRLAGRQAQYF. Complete variable domain (other parts from reference TRBV2 and TRBJ2-5): EPEVTQTPSHQVTQMGQEVILRCVPISNHLYFYWYRQILGQKVEFLVSFYNNEISEKSEIFDDQFSVERPDGSNFTLKIRSTKLEDSAMYFCASSIRLAGRQAQYFGPGTRLLVL.

The table lists this clonotype with many counts. The chain has TRBV5-1 and TRBJ1-1, with unresolved D. Trimming shortened V by 3 bases and J by 6 bases, and 15 bases separated the two germline ends. There are 14 residues in the CDR3. The germline gives CDR1 SGHRS, CDR2 YFSETQ. CDR3 in DNA: TGCGCCAGCAGCTCTCAGGCGGTGAGGTCTGAAGCTTTCTTT. This encodes CASSSQAVRSEAFF.

This clonotype was seen many times. The J gene is TRBJ1-4, the V gene TRBV29-1; D unclear. Per the germline V gene, CDR1 is SQVTM and CDR2 is ANQGSEA. CDR3 length equals 10 residues. The V and J ends lost 5 bases and 8 bases respectively, with 6 bases between them. Written as DNA, the CDR3 is TGCAGCGTTTTGGAAGAAAAACTGTTTTTT. It translates to CSVLEEKLFF.

This clonotype has at least ten counts. This chain uses TRBV29-1 with TRBJ1-1; D perhaps matches TRBD1 (6 bases). Germline V gene lookup returns CDR1 SQVTM and CDR2 ANQGSEA. CDR3 size: 11 residues. V shed 4 bases and J shed 11 bases, with 14 bases lying between them. The CDR3 protein is CSVAMGGAAFF. The CDR3 DNA is TGCAGCGTTGCGATGGGGGGGGCGGCTTTCTTT.

The chain uses TRBV12-3 or TRBV12-4 and TRBJ1-4; D not certain. The ends were cut back, 6 bases at V and 8 bases at J, with 16 bases in the middle. The CDR3 is 14 amino acids. The CDR3 is CASSRQESGEKLFF. The CDR3 nucleotides are TGTGCCAGCAGCCGCCAGGAGAGTGGAGAAAAACTGTTTTTT.